The 14 T cell receptor beta chains listed next were all sequenced from one sample in a study of identical twins. A single record per CDR3 protein comes from TCRdb applying MiXCR to the 5' RACE reads. The sample gives roughly 1.6 million distinct CDR3 sequences, less than 35% of which show up once; under 0.35% is in the top ten. Material for sequencing was cord blood. All receptors come from a newborn girl in good health.

V gene TRBV6-5 combines with J gene TRBJ2-7, with D perhaps matching TRBD2 (5 bases). This CDR3 is 16 amino acids long. V lost 0 bases and J 0 bases, leaving 12 bases between the germline ends. CDR1 is MNHEY and CDR2 is SVGAGI in the germline V gene. The CDR3 here is CASSYSGGFSSYEQYF. CDR3 in DNA: TGTGCCAGCAGTTACTCGGGCGGGTTCAGCTCCTACGAGCAGTACTTC.

This clonotype showed up just a few times. This chain links TRBV5-1 with TRBJ1-2; D is possibly TRBD1 (6 bases). The CDR3 is 16 residues long. CDR1 is SGHRS and CDR2 is YFSETQ in the germline V gene. Trimming pared 5 bases from V and 5 bases from J, leaving 22 bases between. The CDR3, as DNA: TGCGCCAGCAGTGCTGCTAACGGACAGATAGGGTATGGCTACACCTTC. It is translated as CASSAANGQIGYGYTF.

The J gene is TRBJ2-7, the V gene TRBV20-1; TRBD2 matches at 9 bases. This CDR3 has 14 residues. Germline trimming cut 3 bases from V and 7 bases from J; bases unmatched to any gene: 10. Germline CDR1 and CDR2: DFQATT and SNEGSKA (reference sequence). DNA for the CDR3: TGCAGTGCTAGCCCCAGCGGGAGGCACAATGAGCAGTACTTC. Amino acid sequence: CSASPSGRHNEQYF.

The chain carries TRBV12-3 or TRBV12-4 and TRBJ2-3, with 9 nucleotides matching TRBD1. This CDR3 is 15 amino acids long. The V gene end was trimmed by 1 base and the J gene end by 4 bases; junction bases not matched to a gene: 3. The CDR3 DNA reads TGTGCCAGCAGTTTAGGTAACAGGGGGCCAGATACGCAGTATTTT. This sequence encodes CASSLGNRGPDTQYF.

The rearrangement uses TRBV7-9 and TRBJ2-1, with a tentative D call TRBD2 (7 bases). V lost 5 bases, J lost 0 bases, and 14 bases lay in between. This CDR3 region has 16 residues. Looked up from germline, CDR1 is SEHNR and CDR2 is FQNEAQ (reference sequence). CDR3 residues: CASSKGGGRSYNEQFF. DNA for the CDR3: TGTGCCAGCAGCAAGGGGGGGGGCCGCTCCTACAATGAGCAGTTCTTC. Full variable domain (outside the CDR3, taken from reference TRBV7-9 and TRBJ2-1): DTGVSQNPRHKITKRGQNVTFRCDPISEHNRLYWYRQTLGQGPEFLTYFQNEAQLEKSRLLSDRFSAERPKGSFSTLEIQRTEQGDSAMYLCASSKGGGRSYNEQFFGPGTRLTVL.

On this clonotype itself: One end of the junction fails to match germline, which may point to a read error. The rearrangement links TRBV7-9 to TRBJ1-2; D is possibly TRBD1 (5 bases). The CDR3 consists of 14 residues. The germline V gene encodes CDR1 SEHNR and CDR2 FQNEAQ (reference sequence). The CDR3 DNA follows: TGCGCCAGCAGCGGGGCGGGCATCAGGGATGGCTACACCTTC. Translating it yields CASSGAGIRDGYTF.

The genes are TRBV6-6 and TRBJ1-1; TRBD1 agrees at 8 bases. With V trimmed by 5 bases and J by 0 bases, 5 bases remained unmatched. The CDR3 is 15 amino acids. Germline values: CDR1 MNHNY, CDR2 SVGAGI (reference sequence). The CDR3 reads CASSDRGLLNTEAFF. As DNA, the CDR3 is TGTGCCAGCAGTGACAGGGGCCTACTGAACACTGAAGCTTTCTTT.

This clonotype occurred a few times. CDR3 amino acids: CSASRGVDGYTF. The DNA for the CDR3 is TGCAGTGCTAGTAGGGGGGTTGATGGCTACACCTTC. This chain connects TRBV20-1 to TRBJ1-2; a weak D match, TRBD1 (6 bases). V was cut by 3 bases and J by 6 bases, with 11 bases left in between. This CDR3 has 12 residues. CDR1 is DFQATT, CDR2 SNEGSKA, per germline (reference sequence).

The rearrangement links TRBV29-1 to TRBJ1-5; D might be TRBD1 (5 bases). Germline CDR1 SQVTM, CDR2 ANQGSEA. V was cut by 6 bases and J by 3 bases, with 18 bases left in between. This CDR3 has 15 residues. CDR3 region: CSVQLVMGVNQPQHF. In nucleotides, the CDR3 is TGCAGCGTCCAACTGGTCATGGGGGTCAATCAGCCCCAGCATTTT.

This chain uses TRBV19 with TRBJ1-5; a weak D match, TRBD1 (5 bases). The germline V gene encodes CDR1 LNHDA and CDR2 SQIVND (reference sequence). Trimming left V 2 bases short and J 4 bases short, with 12 bases between. The CDR3 is 15 residues long. This CDR3 reads CASSIIKPGNQPQHF. In DNA form, the CDR3 reads TGTGCCAGTAGTATAATCAAGCCAGGGAATCAGCCCCAGCATTTT.

This clonotype was counted only a few times. The chain links TRBV4-2 to TRBJ1-2, with D unresolved. V was shortened by 4 bases and J by 8 bases, with 14 bases between the two germline ends. This CDR3 contains 13 residues. Per germline, CDR1 LGHNA and CDR2 YNFKEQ. The DNA for the CDR3 is TGTGCCAGCAGCCCTCCCACAAAGGACGGCTACACCTTC. It yields the protein CASSPPTKDGYTF.

This chain connects TRBV7-9 to TRBJ2-7, with 9 bases lining up with TRBD1. The CDR3 runs 15 residues. CDR1 and CDR2 (germline): SEHNR, FQNEAQ (reference sequence). The ends lost 6 bases at V and 5 bases at J; junction bases unmatched: 11. The CDR3 DNA sequence: TGTGCCAGCAGATCGTCCGGGACAGGGTACCACGAGCAGTACTTC. As protein: CASRSSGTGYHEQYF.

The table lists this clonotype with a few counts. V usage is TRBV4-2 and J usage is TRBJ2-5; TRBD1 matches at 8 bases. The trim removed 5 bases at V and 2 bases at J, leaving 7 bases unmatched. Germline V gene sequence: CDR1 LGHNA, CDR2 YNFKEQ. The CDR3 runs to 15 residues. The CDR3 sequence: CASSSTRDRQETQYF. CDR3 bases: TGTGCCAGCAGCTCAACTCGGGACAGGCAAGAGACCCAGTACTTC.

The chain has TRBV28 and TRBJ2-7; D not certain. The ends were cut back, 5 bases at V and 2 bases at J, with 13 bases in the middle. The CDR3 is 14 residues long. Germline CDR1 reads MDHEN; CDR2 reads SYDVKM. In DNA, the CDR3 is TGTGCCAGCAGTAGCGCGACTGGCGCCTACGAGCAGTACTTC. Translated: CASSSATGAYEQYF.